The 15 T cell receptor beta chains below come from one sample, sequenced in a study of post-analysis software for immune sequencing data. No antigens are known for them. The study's findings and limits: When patients were compared with controls, five TRBV segments were more frequent, TRBV5-6, TRBV5-1 and TRBV20-1 among them.

Sequencing libraries made from TCR beta cDNA carried unique molecular identifiers. MiXCR, run by TCRdb on the PCR reads, gives a single entry per CDR3 protein. The sample holds some 690,000 distinct CDR3 sequences, about 27% seen once. Source material: blood. Source of these receptors: a girl aged 10 to 17 with multiple sclerosis.

This clonotype has just a few counts. The chain has TRBV7-2 and TRBJ1-2; 7 nucleotides agree with TRBD1. The germline gives CDR1 SGHTA, CDR2 FQGNSA. The CDR3 spans 18 residues. V lost 2 bases to trimming and J lost 5 bases; unmatched junction nucleotides: 17. The chain's CDR3 is CASSLNNGNRARGYGYTF. DNA for the CDR3: TGTGCCAGCAGCTTAAATAACGGGAACCGGGCCAGGGGGTATGGCTACACCTTC.

This rearrangement joins TRBV10-3 to TRBJ1-1; tentative D call: TRBD1 (6 bases). The ends were cut back, 6 bases at V and 1 base at J, with 9 bases in the middle. The CDR3 totals 13 residues. From germline, CDR1 is ENHRY and CDR2 SYGVKD. The CDR3 sequence: CAISDRQNTEAFF. Written as DNA, the CDR3 is TGTGCCATCAGCGACAGGCAGAACACTGAAGCTTTCTTT.

As for this clonotype: A much larger clonotype is one base distant, so this may be a read error. This rearrangement joins TRBV29-1 to TRBJ2-3; 8 nucleotides match TRBD2. This CDR3 has 16 amino acids. Germline V gene lookup returns CDR1 SQVTM and CDR2 ANQGSEA. The CDR3 coding sequence is TGCAGCGTGACCGGGGTTAGCGGGAATAAGCCAGATGCGCAGTATTTT. Protein: CSVTGVSGNKPDAQYF.

This clonotype showed up just a few times. CDR3 sequence (DNA): TGTGCCAGCAGTCCCCTACTAGCATACTACGAGCAGTACTTC. Amino acid sequence: CASSPLLAYYEQYF. The rearrangement joins TRBV7-2 to TRBJ2-7; perhaps TRBD2 as D (6 bases). The length of the CDR3 is 14 residues. The germline V gene has CDR1 SGHTA and CDR2 FQGNSA. Trimming took 6 bases from V and 3 from J, leaving 15 bases between them.

V gene TRBV28 combines with J gene TRBJ2-7; possible D gene TRBD1, 6 bases. This CDR3 spans 16 amino acids. Trimming left V 4 bases short and J 2 bases short, with 18 bases between. The germline gives CDR1 MDHEN, CDR2 SYDVKM. CDR3 protein: CASSYHPRTAAYEQYF. The DNA for the CDR3 is TGTGCCAGCAGTTACCATCCGCGGACAGCAGCCTACGAGCAGTACTTC.

In its sample, this clonotype was seen a few times. The chain combines TRBV6-2 or TRBV6-3 with TRBJ2-1, with 9 bases lining up with TRBD1. V dropped 8 bases and J dropped 12; count of bases not matched to a gene: 5. CDR1 and CDR2 (germline): MNHEY, SVGEGT. The CDR3 contains 11 residues. CDR3 region: CASWTGAGQFF. The CDR3 nucleotides read TGTGCCAGCTGGACAGGGGCAGGGCAGTTCTTC.

V and J are TRBV4-3 and TRBJ2-7; D gene unclear. Trimming cost V 1 base and J 0 bases, with 10 bases left between them. Germline V gene lookup returns CDR1 LGHNA and CDR2 YSLEER. The CDR3 is made up of 15 amino acids. CDR3 nucleotides: TGCGCCAGCAGCCAAGGGGCGAGAGGCTCCTACGAGCAGTACTTC. Its protein product is CASSQGARGSYEQYF.

This clonotype was seen a handful of times. The chain is built from TRBV7-2 and TRBJ1-2, with a weak D call TRBD1 (6 bases). The V end lost 5 bases, the J end lost 7 bases, and 20 bases lay between the germline ends. The CDR3 has 15 amino acids. Germline V gene data show CDR1 as SGHTA and CDR2 as FQGNSA. The CDR3 nucleotides are TGTGCCAGCAGCCAACAACCGTCCGGGGGCGGTGGCTACACCTTC. Translated, it gives CASSQQPSGGGGYTF.

The chain has TRBV20-1 and TRBJ2-1; the D gene is possibly TRBD1 (7 bases). Germline lookup yields CDR1 DFQATT and CDR2 SNEGSKA (reference sequence). There are 14 residues in the CDR3. The ends were cut back, 3 bases at V and 7 bases at J, with 16 bases in the middle. Here the CDR3 reads CSASRPGGWNEQFF. The CDR3 region has the DNA TGCAGTGCTAGTCGGCCAGGGGGGTGGAATGAGCAGTTCTTC.

This chain uses TRBV20-1 with TRBJ2-1; tentative D call: TRBD2 (7 bases). From germline, CDR1 is DFQATT and CDR2 SNEGSKA (reference sequence). Trimming took 3 bases from V and 1 from J, leaving 10 bases between them. The CDR3 extends over 14 amino acids. The CDR3 bases are TGCAGTGCTAGGCGGGGGCGATCCTACAATGAGCAGTTCTTC. Translation gives CSARRGRSYNEQFF.

J is TRBJ1-2 and V is TRBV4-3, with D perhaps matching TRBD1 (5 bases). This CDR3 region has 14 residues. V dropped 4 bases and J dropped 6 bases, with 15 bases sitting between them. The germline CDR1 and CDR2 sequences are LGHNA and YSLEER. The CDR3 reads CASSRTGTVHGYTF. CDR3 nucleotides: TGCGCCAGCAGCCGCACCGGGACGGTTCATGGCTACACCTTC.

Ten or more counts support this clonotype. The CDR3, as DNA: TGTGCCAGCAGCCAAGTTCTAGTCAGGGATACGCAGTATTTT. Translating gives CASSQVLVRDTQYF. V gene TRBV4-2 combines with J gene TRBJ2-3; D is unresolved. The ends were cut back, 1 base at V and 6 bases at J, with 11 bases in the middle. The CDR3 length is 14 residues. Germline assignment: CDR1 LGHNA and CDR2 YNFKEQ.

This clonotype was detected only a few times. J is TRBJ2-1 and V is TRBV29-1, with D possibly called TRBD1 or TRBD2 (5 bases each). V lost 4 bases and J lost 5, with 9 bases in between. Germline CDR1 and CDR2: SQVTM and ANQGSEA. This CDR3 has 12 amino acids. The CDR3 sequence is CSVGDGNNEQFF. In DNA form, the CDR3 reads TGCAGCGTTGGGGACGGGAACAATGAGCAGTTCTTC.

In its sample, this clonotype was seen a few times. The chain combines TRBV7-9 with TRBJ2-1; D not certain. The CDR3 length is 13 residues. In germline, CDR1 is SEHNR, CDR2 FQNEAQ (reference sequence). The V gene lost 5 bases and the J gene lost 14 bases, with 19 bases spanning the gap. Here the CDR3 DNA reads TGTGCCAGCAGCCTGGGGTGGAATTTTGTGAAGTTCTTC. It is translated as CASSLGWNFVKFF.

J is TRBJ2-7 and V is TRBV6-1; TRBD1 matches at 7 bases. With V trimmed by 5 bases and J by 3 bases, 4 bases remained unmatched. CDR3 length equals 13 residues. Per the germline V gene, CDR1 is MNHNS and CDR2 is SASEGT. CDR3 in DNA: TGTGCCAGCAGTCACGGGGACAGCTACGAGCAGTACTTC. This translates into CASSHGDSYEQYF.